This is a list of T cell receptor beta chains from one sample in a study of human T cells and chemical hapten exposure. TCRdb independently ran MiXCR on the RACE reads; one entry per CDR3 protein. The data contain 250,000 or so distinct CDR3 sequences, about 9% of them singletons. The material was whole blood, obtained in connection with sensitization to the hapten diphenylcyclopropenone (DPC). The origin of the receptors is a woman aged 40 to 49 with alopecia areata. Some clones in this sample may be carry-over from other donors' samples. CDR3s include the opening cysteine and the closing phenylalanine or tryptophan. Fields, in order: V gene, J gene, D gene, clone size, CDR3 protein, CDR3 DNA. D genes are given only for firm matches. Size is stated for part of the rows, as once, few or many counts, or as a class when the clone is expanded.

v_call: TRBV6-5; j_call: TRBJ1-1; d_call: -; clone_size: many; cdr3_aa: CASSYRPQNTEAFF; cdr3_nt: TGTGCCAGCAGTTATCGACCGCAGAACACTGAAGCTTTCTTT
v_call: TRBV29-1; j_call: TRBJ2-1; d_call: -; clone_size: many; cdr3_aa: CSVERGASYNEQFF; cdr3_nt: TGCAGCGTTGAACGGGGGGCCTCCTACAATGAGCAGTTCTTC
v_call: TRBV10-3; j_call: TRBJ2-3; d_call: -; clone_size: -; cdr3_aa: CAISESGGSTDTQYF; cdr3_nt: TGTGCCATCAGTGAGTCCGGCGGGTCGACAGATACGCAGTATTTT
v_call: TRBV6-2/TRBV6-3; j_call: TRBJ1-6; d_call: -; clone_size: few; cdr3_aa: CASKPTEHNSPLHF; cdr3_nt: TGTGCCAGCAAGCCGACGGAGCATAATTCACCCCTCCACTTT
v_call: TRBV2; j_call: TRBJ2-5; d_call: -; clone_size: many; cdr3_aa: CASSVELQETQYF; cdr3_nt: TGTGCCAGCAGTGTTGAGTTACAAGAGACCCAGTACTTC
v_call: TRBV6-2/TRBV6-3; j_call: TRBJ2-3; d_call: TRBD2; clone_size: -; cdr3_aa: CASSSGTRGTRITDTQYF; cdr3_nt: TGTGCCAGCAGTTCTGGGACTAGGGGGACACGAATCACAGATACGCAGTATTTT
v_call: TRBV20-1; j_call: TRBJ2-1; d_call: TRBD1; clone_size: few; cdr3_aa: CSAVRPGQGANEQFF; cdr3_nt: TGCAGTGCTGTTCGTCCGGGACAGGGGGCGAATGAGCAGTTCTTC
v_call: TRBV27; j_call: TRBJ1-4; d_call: TRBD1; clone_size: many; cdr3_aa: CASRRTGGSNEKLFF; cdr3_nt: TGTGCCAGCAGACGTACAGGGGGTTCTAATGAAAAACTGTTTTTT
v_call: TRBV7-9; j_call: TRBJ1-4; d_call: -; clone_size: many; cdr3_aa: CASSLLHSEKLFF; cdr3_nt: TGTGCCAGCAGCCTACTCCACTCGGAAAAACTGTTTTTT
v_call: TRBV6-1; j_call: TRBJ2-5; d_call: TRBD1; clone_size: few; cdr3_aa: CASSELVGQGETQYF; cdr3_nt: TGTGCCAGCAGTGAATTGGTGGGACAGGGAGAGACCCAGTACTTC
v_call: TRBV12-3/TRBV12-4; j_call: TRBJ2-7; d_call: -; clone_size: -; cdr3_aa: CASSDGAGYEQYF; cdr3_nt: TGTGCCAGCAGTGACGGTGCGGGATACGAGCAGTACTTC
v_call: TRBV10-3; j_call: TRBJ2-7; d_call: TRBD1; clone_size: -; cdr3_aa: CAIRGGQGTYEQYF; cdr3_nt: TGTGCCATCAGGGGCGGACAGGGCACCTACGAGCAGTACTTC
v_call: TRBV5-1; j_call: TRBJ2-7; d_call: -; clone_size: few; cdr3_aa: CASSDRTASYEQYF; cdr3_nt: TGCGCCAGCAGCGATAGGACAGCTTCCTACGAGCAGTACTTC
v_call: TRBV28; j_call: TRBJ2-7; d_call: TRBD1; clone_size: few; cdr3_aa: CASIDRGNEQYF; cdr3_nt: TGTGCCAGTATAGACAGGGGCAACGAGCAGTACTTC
v_call: TRBV20-1; j_call: TRBJ2-5; d_call: -; clone_size: few; cdr3_aa: CSATRTSQETQYF; cdr3_nt: TGCAGTGCTACCAGGACATCCCAAGAGACCCAGTACTTC
v_call: TRBV7-2; j_call: TRBJ2-5; d_call: -; clone_size: few; cdr3_aa: CASSLGQSPETQYF; cdr3_nt: TGTGCCAGCAGCTTAGGGCAATCTCCAGAGACCCAGTACTTC
v_call: TRBV20-1; j_call: TRBJ2-3; d_call: TRBD1; clone_size: few; cdr3_aa: CSARQGVGTDTQYF; cdr3_nt: TGCAGTGCTCGCCAGGGGGTGGGCACAGATACGCAGTATTTT
v_call: TRBV6-4; j_call: TRBJ1-4; d_call: -; clone_size: -; cdr3_aa: CASSRDGNEKLFF; cdr3_nt: TGTGCCAGCAGCCGGGACGGCAATGAAAAACTGTTTTTT
v_call: TRBV5-6; j_call: TRBJ2-1; d_call: TRBD2; clone_size: few; cdr3_aa: CASSLSGRSSSYNEQFF; cdr3_nt: TGTGCCAGCAGCTTGAGCGGGAGATCCAGCTCCTACAATGAGCAGTTCTTC
v_call: TRBV7-8; j_call: TRBJ2-3; d_call: -; clone_size: few; cdr3_aa: CASSFQLKDTQYF; cdr3_nt: TGTGCCAGCAGCTTCCAGTTAAAGGATACGCAGTATTTT
v_call: TRBV4-2; j_call: TRBJ2-1; d_call: TRBD1; clone_size: many; cdr3_aa: CASSQETGNYNEQFF; cdr3_nt: TGTGCCAGCAGCCAAGAGACAGGGAACTACAATGAGCAGTTCTTC
v_call: TRBV3-1; j_call: TRBJ2-2; d_call: TRBD1; clone_size: -; cdr3_aa: CASRTGTGELFF; cdr3_nt: TGTGCCAGCAGGACAGGGACCGGGGAGCTGTTTTTT
v_call: TRBV10-3; j_call: TRBJ1-6; d_call: -; clone_size: few; cdr3_aa: CAIRDGPNNSPLHF; cdr3_nt: TGTGCCATCAGGGACGGACCAAATAATTCACCCCTCCACTTT
v_call: TRBV9; j_call: TRBJ2-7; d_call: -; clone_size: -; cdr3_aa: CASSVEAGLTYEQYF; cdr3_nt: TGTGCCAGCAGCGTAGAGGCGGGACTCACCTACGAGCAGTACTTC
v_call: TRBV7-9; j_call: TRBJ1-1; d_call: -; clone_size: -; cdr3_aa: CASSFSPGKILMNTEAFF; cdr3_nt: TGTGCCAGCAGCTTTAGCCCGGGAAAAATCCTAATGAACACTGAAGCTTTCTTT
v_call: TRBV7-2; j_call: TRBJ2-7; d_call: TRBD1; clone_size: -; cdr3_aa: CASSRRQGSYEQYF; cdr3_nt: TGTGCCAGCAGCCGTAGACAGGGCTCCTACGAGCAGTACTTC
v_call: TRBV20-1; j_call: TRBJ2-1; d_call: TRBD2; clone_size: -; cdr3_aa: CSARDGGRGGRTAYNEQFF; cdr3_nt: TGCAGTGCTAGAGATGGGGGCAGAGGCGGGAGGACCGCTTACAATGAGCAGTTCTTC
v_call: TRBV4-1; j_call: TRBJ2-1; d_call: -; clone_size: few; cdr3_aa: CASSSPGVNSLRQFF; cdr3_nt: TGCGCCAGCAGCTCCCCGGGGGTTAATTCTTTACGGCAGTTCTTC
v_call: TRBV28; j_call: TRBJ2-7; d_call: TRBD1; clone_size: many; cdr3_aa: CASREQGSGYEQYF; cdr3_nt: TGTGCCAGCAGGGAACAGGGGTCCGGTTACGAGCAGTACTTC
v_call: TRBV20-1; j_call: TRBJ1-1; d_call: TRBD1; clone_size: -; cdr3_aa: CSARKDRAHEAFF; cdr3_nt: TGCAGTGCTAGAAAAGACAGGGCGCATGAAGCTTTCTTT
v_call: TRBV14; j_call: TRBJ2-5; d_call: -; clone_size: -; cdr3_aa: CASSQVSPETQYF; cdr3_nt: TGTGCCAGCAGCCAAGTTAGCCCAGAGACCCAGTACTTC
v_call: TRBV6-5; j_call: TRBJ2-7; d_call: -; clone_size: few; cdr3_aa: CASRSLGGAMGEQYF; cdr3_nt: TGTGCCAGCAGGAGCCTCGGCGGCGCTATGGGCGAGCAGTACTTC
v_call: TRBV29-1; j_call: TRBJ1-2; d_call: TRBD1; clone_size: many; cdr3_aa: CSVGGDRGYNGYTF; cdr3_nt: TGCAGCGTTGGGGGGGACAGGGGCTATAATGGCTACACCTTC
v_call: TRBV29-1; j_call: TRBJ2-7; d_call: -; clone_size: few; cdr3_aa: CSVAYRAPIYEQYF; cdr3_nt: TGCAGCGTCGCGTACAGGGCCCCCATCTACGAGCAGTACTTC
v_call: TRBV19; j_call: TRBJ1-2; d_call: -; clone_size: few; cdr3_aa: CATGSIRDTSNYGYTF; cdr3_nt: TGTGCCACCGGATCGATACGGGACACTTCTAACTATGGCTACACCTTC
v_call: TRBV29-1; j_call: TRBJ2-6; d_call: -; clone_size: few; cdr3_aa: CSVVVSSGANVLTF; cdr3_nt: TGCAGCGTTGTGGTCAGTTCTGGGGCCAACGTCCTGACTTTC
v_call: TRBV7-9; j_call: TRBJ2-7; d_call: TRBD1; clone_size: few; cdr3_aa: CASSSLRGTGTYEQYF; cdr3_nt: TGTGCCAGCAGCTCACTAAGGGGGACAGGGACCTACGAGCAGTACTTC
v_call: TRBV7-3; j_call: TRBJ2-2; d_call: -; clone_size: many; cdr3_aa: CASSPGPNTGELFF; cdr3_nt: TGTGCCAGCAGCCCGGGACCCAACACCGGGGAGCTGTTTTTT
v_call: TRBV5-4; j_call: TRBJ2-5; d_call: -; clone_size: -; cdr3_aa: CASSLGVEGQETQYF; cdr3_nt: TGTGCCAGCAGCTTGGGCGTGGAGGGCCAAGAGACCCAGTACTTC
v_call: TRBV6-2/TRBV6-3; j_call: TRBJ2-2; d_call: TRBD2; clone_size: many; cdr3_aa: CASSPRLAGLSGELFF; cdr3_nt: TGTGCCAGCAGTCCCCGACTAGCGGGTCTGTCCGGGGAGCTGTTTTTT
v_call: TRBV4-2; j_call: TRBJ2-2; d_call: TRBD2; clone_size: -; cdr3_aa: CASSQDRDYGELFF; cdr3_nt: TGTGCCAGCAGCCAAGATAGGGACTACGGGGAGCTGTTTTTT
v_call: TRBV12-3/TRBV12-4; j_call: TRBJ2-5; d_call: TRBD2; clone_size: -; cdr3_aa: CASSFSSGGETQYF; cdr3_nt: TGTGCCAGCAGTTTCTCTAGCGGAGGCGAGACCCAGTACTTC
v_call: TRBV18; j_call: TRBJ2-5; d_call: -; clone_size: few; cdr3_aa: CASSPQIGRGPETQYF; cdr3_nt: TGTGCCAGCTCACCTCAGATCGGGCGAGGGCCAGAGACCCAGTACTTC
v_call: TRBV28; j_call: TRBJ1-1; d_call: -; clone_size: few; cdr3_aa: CASSFVPGALNTEAFF; cdr3_nt: TGTGCCAGCAGTTTTGTTCCAGGGGCCCTTAACACTGAAGCTTTCTTT
v_call: TRBV4-3; j_call: TRBJ2-7; d_call: -; clone_size: -; cdr3_aa: CASSQSTLTPWGYEQYF; cdr3_nt: TGCGCCAGCAGCCAGTCCACATTGACACCTTGGGGATACGAGCAGTACTTC
v_call: TRBV9; j_call: TRBJ2-3; d_call: -; clone_size: many; cdr3_aa: CASSVDVGLDTQYF; cdr3_nt: TGTGCCAGCAGCGTAGACGTGGGGCTAGATACGCAGTATTTT
v_call: TRBV4-2; j_call: TRBJ1-4; d_call: TRBD1; clone_size: few; cdr3_aa: CASSPEQGAREKLFF; cdr3_nt: TGTGCCAGCAGCCCAGAACAGGGGGCGCGAGAAAAACTGTTTTTT
v_call: TRBV20-1; j_call: TRBJ1-1; d_call: -; clone_size: few; cdr3_aa: CSASSFSGTEAFF; cdr3_nt: TGCAGTGCTAGCTCCTTCTCGGGCACTGAAGCTTTCTTT
v_call: TRBV12-3/TRBV12-4; j_call: TRBJ2-7; d_call: TRBD2; clone_size: few; cdr3_aa: CASSSRTSGRYEQYF; cdr3_nt: TGTGCCAGCAGTTCCCGGACTAGCGGGAGATACGAGCAGTACTTC
v_call: TRBV6-1; j_call: TRBJ2-5; d_call: -; clone_size: many; cdr3_aa: CASSETATQGTQYF; cdr3_nt: TGTGCCAGCAGTGAGACAGCTACTCAAGGGACCCAGTACTTC
v_call: TRBV28; j_call: TRBJ2-3; d_call: -; clone_size: -; cdr3_aa: CASGSDGTDTQYF; cdr3_nt: TGTGCCAGCGGGTCTGACGGGACAGATACGCAGTATTTT
v_call: TRBV7-2; j_call: TRBJ1-3; d_call: TRBD1; clone_size: few; cdr3_aa: CASSYWTGSASGNTIYF; cdr3_nt: TGTGCCAGCAGCTACTGGACAGGATCAGCCTCTGGAAACACCATATATTTT